A selection of T cell receptor beta chains follows, all from one sample in a study of blood T cells in healthy people across ages. TCRdb used MiXCR to reprocess the 5' RACE reads, holding one entry per CDR3 protein. The sample consists of 750,000 to 950,000 distinct CDR3 sequences, about 29% of them appearing once. Separately, the same data were catalogued under a study of T cells of mothers and their children.

Sequencing input: blood. The origin of the receptors is a woman in her forties in good health. Each CDR3 is given with its conserved first and last residue. Fields, in order: CDR3 DNA, CDR3 protein, clone size, V gene, D gene, J gene. D genes are given only for firm matches. Clone sizes are given selectively: once, few, many, or a class where the clone is expanded.

CDR3 DNA: TGTGCCAGCGGGGCACGAAACTATGGCTACACCTTC
CDR3 protein: CASGARNYGYTF
clone size: NA
V gene: TRBV2
D gene: NA
J gene: TRBJ1-2

CDR3 DNA: TGCAGTGCTAGAGACCGTAAGGCGGGACAGGGCGGGACAGGCTATGGCTACACCTTC
CDR3 protein: CSARDRKAGQGGTGYGYTF
clone size: NA
V gene: TRBV20-1
D gene: TRBD1
J gene: TRBJ1-2

CDR3 DNA: TGTGCCAGCAGCCCTCCACAGGGGAGCCAGCCCCAGCATTTT
CDR3 protein: CASSPPQGSQPQHF
clone size: few
V gene: TRBV7-2
D gene: TRBD1
J gene: TRBJ1-5

CDR3 DNA: TGTGCCAGCACGGAGGGGCTACTCCACAATGAGCAGTTCTTC
CDR3 protein: CASTEGLLHNEQFF
clone size: few
V gene: TRBV6-1
D gene: NA
J gene: TRBJ2-1

CDR3 DNA: TGTGCCAGCAGTGAATGGTCAGGGGCCTCAGCTAACTATGGCTACACCTTC
CDR3 protein: CASSEWSGASANYGYTF
clone size: few
V gene: TRBV2
D gene: NA
J gene: TRBJ1-2

CDR3 DNA: TGTGCCAGCAGCTTAGATCCGAGCCACCCTGAACGGAATACGCAGTATTTT
CDR3 protein: CASSLDPSHPERNTQYF
clone size: NA
V gene: TRBV11-2
D gene: NA
J gene: TRBJ2-3

CDR3 DNA: TGCAGTGCCCTAGTGAACGGGTTGAACACTGAAGCTTTCTTT
CDR3 protein: CSALVNGLNTEAFF
clone size: NA
V gene: TRBV20-1
D gene: NA
J gene: TRBJ1-1

CDR3 DNA: TGTGCCAGCAGAAAGGGGGCAGGGTACACCGGGGAGCTGTTTTTT
CDR3 protein: CASRKGAGYTGELFF
clone size: few
V gene: TRBV2
D gene: TRBD1
J gene: TRBJ2-2

CDR3 DNA: TGTGCCAGCAGCTTAACAGATCGCTCTGGGGCCAACGTCCTGACTTTC
CDR3 protein: CASSLTDRSGANVLTF
clone size: NA
V gene: TRBV7-9
D gene: NA
J gene: TRBJ2-6

CDR3 DNA: TGTGCCAGCAGCCAAGCCCCTACAGAAAAACTGTTTTTT
CDR3 protein: CASSQAPTEKLFF
clone size: NA
V gene: TRBV3-1
D gene: NA
J gene: TRBJ1-4

CDR3 DNA: TGTGCCAGCAGCTTCAGGGTTCAAGAGACCCAGTACTTC
CDR3 protein: CASSFRVQETQYF
clone size: many
V gene: TRBV7-2
D gene: NA
J gene: TRBJ2-5

CDR3 DNA: TGTGCCAGCAGCCAAGGAGCAGGCGGAAATGTCTATGGCTACACCTTC
CDR3 protein: CASSQGAGGNVYGYTF
clone size: few
V gene: TRBV14
D gene: NA
J gene: TRBJ1-2

CDR3 DNA: TGTGCCAGCAGTTTGGGGCAGGGTTCCCCTTCTCGCACCTTC
CDR3 protein: CASSLGQGSPSRTF
clone size: many
V gene: TRBV12-3/TRBV12-4
D gene: NA
J gene: TRBJ1-2

CDR3 DNA: TGCAGTGCTAGAAAAGTAGCTAACTATGGCTACACCTTC
CDR3 protein: CSARKVANYGYTF
clone size: few
V gene: TRBV20-1
D gene: NA
J gene: TRBJ1-2

CDR3 DNA: TGCGCCAGCAGCCAAGAGTTAACTCTCACCCGAACCGGGGAGCTGTTTTTT
CDR3 protein: CASSQELTLTRTGELFF
clone size: few
V gene: TRBV4-3
D gene: NA
J gene: TRBJ2-2

CDR3 DNA: TGTGCCAGCAGCTTATCCGGGCTAGCCACAGATACGCAGTATTTT
CDR3 protein: CASSLSGLATDTQYF
clone size: few
V gene: TRBV5-4
D gene: NA
J gene: TRBJ2-3

CDR3 DNA: TGCGCCAGCAGCCAAGATTTGAACACTGAAGCTTTCTTT
CDR3 protein: CASSQDLNTEAFF
clone size: many
V gene: TRBV4-3
D gene: NA
J gene: TRBJ1-1

CDR3 DNA: TGTGCCAGCAGCAGCGAGCGGGGGACCAATGAGCAGTTCTTC
CDR3 protein: CASSSERGTNEQFF
clone size: NA
V gene: TRBV4-2
D gene: TRBD2
J gene: TRBJ2-1

CDR3 DNA: TGTGCCAGCAGCTGGTCGACACGGGGAGGAGGCTACACCTTC
CDR3 protein: CASSWSTRGGGYTF
clone size: NA
V gene: TRBV7-8
D gene: NA
J gene: TRBJ1-2

CDR3 DNA: TGCAGTGCTAGAGCCCGGACAGGGTCAGAAGCCAACTATGGCTACACCTTC
CDR3 protein: CSARARTGSEANYGYTF
clone size: NA
V gene: TRBV20-1
D gene: TRBD1
J gene: TRBJ1-2

CDR3 DNA: TGTGCCAGCGAACAGGAAAGAAGGACTGAAGCTTTCTTT
CDR3 protein: CASEQERRTEAFF
clone size: NA
V gene: TRBV6-1
D gene: NA
J gene: TRBJ1-1

CDR3 DNA: TGCGCCAGCAGCTTGATAATGGAGACCCAGTACTTC
CDR3 protein: CASSLIMETQYF
clone size: NA
V gene: TRBV5-1
D gene: NA
J gene: TRBJ2-5

CDR3 DNA: TGCGCCAGCAGTGGGGACCAGAGCCCCTACAATGAGCAGTTCTTC
CDR3 protein: CASSGDQSPYNEQFF
clone size: many
V gene: TRBV5-1
D gene: NA
J gene: TRBJ2-1

CDR3 DNA: TGCAGTGCTGGAGCCGGACAGTTTTCAAATGAAAAACTGTTTTTT
CDR3 protein: CSAGAGQFSNEKLFF
clone size: NA
V gene: TRBV20-1
D gene: NA
J gene: TRBJ1-4